Listed here are 10 T cell receptor beta chains from one sample, sequenced in a study of cytomegalovirus exposure and HLA in healthy donors. The study ran its PCR with 60 Vbeta and 13 Jbeta primers. Sequencing was performed with immunoSEQ multiplex PCR; in TCRdb, only in-frame clones are kept and a portion is missing. The sample holds 170,000 or so clones, 80% seen once. Sequences were obtained from PBMCs. The receptors were sampled from a boy between 10 and 17 years old in good health and CMV-seronegative.

This clone occurred once. The V call is TRBV6-5, the J call TRBJ1-6; D remains unclear. With 6 bases removed from V and 9 bases from J, the gap between germline ends came to 18 bases. This CDR3 has 15 residues. Germline V gene data show CDR1 as MNHEY and CDR2 as SVGAGI. CDR3 loop: CASRRTSIGASPLHF. The CDR3 DNA is TGTGCCAGCAGGAGGACTTCAATTGGTGCTTCACCCCTCCACTTT.

V is TRBV30 and J is TRBJ1-2; no clear D gene. The CDR3 loop spans 12 amino acids. In germline, CDR1 is GTSNPN, CDR2 SVGIG (reference sequence). Trimming took off 8 bases at V and 0 bases at J, with 10 bases between the two ends. CDR3 protein: CASPRANYGYTF. CDR3 DNA: TGTGCCAGTCCCCGGGCTAACTATGGCTACACCTTC. Supplemented by reference TRBV30 and TRBJ1-2, the full variable domain reads SQTIHQWPATLVQPVGSPLSLECTVEGTSNPNLYWYRQAAGRGLQLLFYSVGIGQISSEVPQNLSASRPQDRQFILSSKKLLLSDSGFYLCASPRANYGYTFGSGTRLTVV.

The rearrangement links TRBV4-1 to TRBJ2-3; possible D gene TRBD1, 5 bases. V lost 5 bases to trimming and J lost 6 bases, with 21 bases between them. Germline CDR1 is MGHRA and CDR2 is YSYEKL. CDR3 length: 16 amino acids. The CDR3 DNA is TGCGCCAGCAGCGGAACAGGTGGAACCCTCATGGATACGCAGTATTTT. Protein sequence: CASSGTGGTLMDTQYF.

This clone was observed a single time. The rearrangement links TRBV11-2 to TRBJ2-3; the D gene is possibly TRBD2 (5 bases). This CDR3 comprises 15 residues. CDR1 is SGHAT and CDR2 is FQNNGV in the germline V gene. Trimming removed 0 bases from V and 2 bases from J, with 9 bases in between. CDR3 sequence reads: CASSLDGNPTDTQYF. As DNA, the CDR3 is TGTGCCAGCAGCTTAGACGGGAACCCCACAGATACGCAGTATTTT.

Only a few counts were recorded for this clone. The chain employs TRBV29-1 and TRBJ2-5; perhaps TRBD2 as D (7 bases). V was clipped by 3 bases and J by 5 bases, with 16 bases between them. Germline V gene sequence: CDR1 SQVTM, CDR2 ANQGSEA. The CDR3 length is 14 residues. CDR3 nucleotides: TGCAGCGTTGACCTCGGGGGGCCGGAGGAGACCCAGTACTTC. Its protein product is CSVDLGGPEETQYF.

The chain recombines TRBV11-3 with TRBJ2-6, with D possibly being TRBD2 (5 bases). The germline V gene has CDR1 SGHNT and CDR2 YENEEA. The CDR3 extends over 15 amino acids. V lost 1 base, J lost 2 bases, and 6 bases lay in between. This chain's CDR3 is CASSLGGTGANVLTF. CDR3 sequence (DNA): TGTGCCAGCAGCTTAGGAGGGACTGGGGCCAACGTCCTGACTTTC.

With regard to this clone: The sample has other DNA sequences that encode this CDR3 too. This chain connects TRBV15 to TRBJ1-2; TRBD1 agrees at 7 bases. The V segment lost 0 bases and the J segment 2 bases; nucleotides outside the gene matches: 3. From germline, CDR1 is LNHNV and CDR2 YYDKDF (reference sequence). This CDR3 is 15 amino acids long. The CDR3 bases are TGTGCCACCAGCAGAGATCGGACAGGCAACTATGGCTACACCTTC. It is translated as CATSRDRTGNYGYTF.

This clone has a handful of counts. V and J are TRBV2 and TRBJ1-2; D is unclear. V was trimmed by 6 bases and J by 4 bases, leaving 15 bases between them. Germline V gene sequence: CDR1 SNHLY, CDR2 FYNNEI. There are 14 residues in the CDR3. The CDR3 sequence is CASSSERASYGYTF. The CDR3, as DNA: TGTGCCAGCAGCTCGGAGAGGGCGAGCTATGGCTACACCTTC.

This chain uses TRBV4-2 with TRBJ1-2, with D perhaps TRBD1 (5 bases). Germline loops: CDR1 LGHNA, CDR2 YNFKEQ. Deletions cut 0 bases from V and 2 bases from J, with 10 bases between. This CDR3 contains 15 residues. The CDR3 spells CASSQDRNRNYGYTF. As DNA, the CDR3 is TGTGCCAGCAGCCAAGATCGAAACAGGAACTATGGCTACACCTTC.

CDR3 residues: CASSLRTAGNTIYF. CDR3 DNA sequence: TGTGCCAGCAGCTTGAGGACAGCTGGAAACACCATATATTTT. The chain employs TRBV11-2 and TRBJ1-3, with a tentative D call TRBD1 (6 bases). The CDR3 runs 14 residues. Trimming took 3 bases from V and 2 from J, leaving 8 bases between them. Germline lookup yields CDR1 SGHAT and CDR2 FQNNGV.